Listed below are T cell receptor beta chains from one sample, sequenced in a study of blood T cell repertoires in COVID-19. The repertoire was sequenced with immunoSEQ multiplex PCR; TCRdb's copy has only in-frame clones and lacks some. Of 95,000 to 100,000 clones in the sample, around 84% were seen once. The sample was peripheral blood. The receptors here all came from a woman in her 70s with active or convalescent COVID-19. Both conserved end residues are part of each CDR3. Fields, in order: clone size, V gene, J gene, D gene, CDR3 protein, CDR3 DNA. The D gene is left open where the match is weak. Part of the rows lack a size; the others show once, few, many or a class for expanded clones.

clone_size: -; v_call: TRBV4-1; j_call: TRBJ2-3; d_call: -; cdr3_aa: CASSQGGGATGTDTQYF; cdr3_nt: TGCGCCAGCAGCCAAGGAGGGGGGGCCACGGGAACAGATACGCAGTATTTT
clone_size: -; v_call: TRBV7-9; j_call: TRBJ2-7; d_call: TRBD2; cdr3_aa: CASSLLAATYEQYF; cdr3_nt: TGTGCCAGCAGCTTGCTAGCGGCCACCTACGAGCAGTACTTC
clone_size: -; v_call: TRBV28; j_call: TRBJ1-2; d_call: TRBD1; cdr3_aa: CASSELGQGMTYGYTF; cdr3_nt: TGTGCCAGCAGCGAATTGGGACAGGGGATGACCTATGGCTACACCTTC
clone_size: -; v_call: TRBV6-5; j_call: TRBJ2-3; d_call: -; cdr3_aa: CASSYSHGITDTQYF; cdr3_nt: TGTGCCAGCAGTTACTCCCACGGGATCACAGATACGCAGTATTTT
clone_size: once; v_call: TRBV11-2; j_call: TRBJ2-1; d_call: TRBD1; cdr3_aa: CASSLIRTGDNEQFF; cdr3_nt: TGTGCCAGCAGCTTAATAAGGACAGGCGACAATGAGCAGTTCTTC
clone_size: -; v_call: TRBV5-6; j_call: TRBJ2-7; d_call: -; cdr3_aa: CASSLYQGYHEQYF; cdr3_nt: TGTGCCAGCAGCTTGTACCAGGGTTACCACGAGCAGTACTTC
clone_size: -; v_call: TRBV2; j_call: TRBJ2-2; d_call: -; cdr3_aa: CASTSQGTGELFF; cdr3_nt: TGTGCCAGCACCTCACAGGGTACCGGGGAGCTGTTTTTT
clone_size: -; v_call: TRBV30; j_call: TRBJ2-1; d_call: -; cdr3_aa: CAWARSSYNEQFF; cdr3_nt: TGTGCCTGGGCGAGGAGCTCCTACAATGAGCAGTTCTTC
clone_size: -; v_call: TRBV3-1/TRBV3-2; j_call: TRBJ2-7; d_call: TRBD1; cdr3_aa: CASSHDRDRGSYEQYF; cdr3_nt: TGTGCCAGCAGCCACGACCGGGACAGGGGATCCTACGAGCAGTACTTC
clone_size: -; v_call: TRBV27; j_call: TRBJ2-1; d_call: TRBD2; cdr3_aa: CASSFLGLDNEQFF; cdr3_nt: TGTGCCAGCAGTTTTCTGGGACTAGACAATGAGCAGTTCTTC
clone_size: -; v_call: TRBV5-6; j_call: TRBJ2-5; d_call: -; cdr3_aa: CASSLKEQRETQYF; cdr3_nt: TGTGCCAGCAGTCTCAAGGAGCAGAGGGAGACCCAGTACTTC
clone_size: -; v_call: TRBV4-2; j_call: TRBJ2-3; d_call: -; cdr3_aa: CASSQDVGGAADTQYF; cdr3_nt: TGTGCCAGCAGCCAAGATGTAGGGGGGGCAGCAGATACGCAGTATTTT
clone_size: -; v_call: TRBV7-2; j_call: TRBJ2-7; d_call: -; cdr3_aa: CASSLGDGGIYEQYF; cdr3_nt: TGTGCCAGCAGCTTAGGAGACGGGGGAATCTACGAGCAGTACTTC
clone_size: -; v_call: TRBV19; j_call: TRBJ2-1; d_call: -; cdr3_aa: CASKADRSYNEQFF; cdr3_nt: TGTGCCAGTAAGGCCGACAGGTCCTACAATGAGCAGTTCTTC
clone_size: -; v_call: TRBV5-6; j_call: TRBJ2-3; d_call: -; cdr3_aa: CASSFPQSTDTQYF; cdr3_nt: TGTGCCAGCAGCTTCCCCCAGTCCACAGATACGCAGTATTTT
clone_size: -; v_call: TRBV18; j_call: TRBJ2-7; d_call: -; cdr3_aa: CASSPALGNYEQYF; cdr3_nt: TGTGCCAGCTCACCCGCACTAGGTAATTACGAGCAGTACTTC
clone_size: -; v_call: TRBV10-2; j_call: TRBJ2-5; d_call: -; cdr3_aa: CATLRRPVYKETQYF; cdr3_nt: TGCGCCACCCTTCGGAGGCCGGTGTATAAAGAGACCCAGTACTTC